This T cell receptor (beta chain) was documented in a study of blood T cell repertoires in COVID-19. TCRdb's table, derived via immunoSEQ multiplex PCR, lists solely in-frame clones and lacks some. Here the sample spans tens of thousands of clones, 70% to 80% being singletons. This clone was picked up one time. Germline V CDR1 and CDR2: SQVTM, ANQGSEA. This CDR3 spans 13 amino acids. After removal of 6 bases from V and 9 bases from J, the junction contained 11 bases not matched to a gene. The sequenced sample was peripheral blood. The source of this sequence is a man aged 45-65 years with active or convalescent COVID-19. The J gene is TRBJ2-1, the V gene TRBV29-1, with 7 bases that match TRBD2. The CDR3 reads CSVEKLAGVEQFF. The CDR3, as DNA: TGCAGCGTCGAGAAGTTGGCGGGGGTTGAGCAGTTCTTC.